This T cell receptor beta chain comes out of a study of monozygotic twins with inflammatory bowel disease. Regarding the study as a whole: Healthy co-twins showed greater TCRbeta diversity (inverse Simpson) than IBD patients.

The authors used 3500 ng of total RNA per TCR library. TCRdb reanalyzed the 5' RACE reads, giving one entry per CDR3 protein sequence and no DNA. Its clone listing holds a few hundred thousand distinct CDR3 sequences. A note on this clonotype: Its specificity is not known.

Looked up from germline, CDR1 is DFQATT and CDR2 is SNEGSKA (reference sequence). CDR3 length equals 13 residues. The clonotype was recovered from a human donor with ulcerative colitis or Crohn's disease, or a healthy co-twin of an affected twin (not recorded which). Sequenced input: blood. The chain is built from TRBV20-1 and TRBJ2-5; TCRdb's D gene call, TRBD2, goes unchecked for lack of DNA. The CDR3 spells CSAPSLVQETQYF.